A single sample gave rise to the 32 T cell receptor beta chains below, sequenced in a study of T cell clonality in common variable immunodeficiency. This table comes from immunoSEQ multiplex PCR, and its TCRdb copy is limited to in-frame clones, with some not included. The sample has roughly 51,000 clones, none seen only once. The sequenced sample consisted of peripheral blood mononuclear cells. The receptors derive from a person between 18 and 75 years old in good health.

This clone has ten or more counts. The DNA ends 3 residues before the CDR3 does, and the rest of the CDR3 is filled in from the germline J gene. V and J are TRBV2 and TRBJ2-1; D remains ambiguous. The V end was cut by 4 bases, the J end by 6 bases, with 4 bases between. Germline assignment: CDR1 SNHLY and CDR2 FYNNEI. The CDR3 spans 11 residues. The CDR3 sequence is CASSGANEQFF. The covered CDR3 bases are TGTGCCAGCAGTGGGGCCAATGAG.

This clone was seen many times. The missing CDR3 end, 3 residues past where the read stops, is filled in from the germline J gene. The chain carries TRBV19 and TRBJ1-5, with a tentative D call TRBD1 (5 bases). This CDR3 is 15 amino acids long. Germline CDR1 LNHDA, CDR2 SQIVND (reference sequence). Trimming pared 5 bases from V and 3 bases from J, leaving 14 bases between. Incomplete CDR3 DNA: TGTGCCAGTAGTGAGGGGCTATTCTTCAATCAGCCC. Its protein is CASSEGLFFNQP. The full CDR3 reads CASSEGLFFNQPQHF.

The table lists this clone with many counts. Relative to the germline gene, one junction end is altered; a read error may explain this. The read falls 3 residues short of the CDR3 end, and the missing part is taken from the germline J gene. The chain has TRBV9 and TRBJ1-1; the D is unclear. CDR3 size: 12 residues. The germline gives CDR1 SGDLS, CDR2 YYNGEE. The CDR3 protein is CASRGQNAEAFF. CDR3 DNA (partial): TGTGCCAGCAGAGGCCAGAACGCTGAA. The whole variable domain, filled in from reference TRBV9 and TRBJ1-1, reads DSGVTQTPKHLITATGQRVTLRCSPRSGDLSVYWYQQSLDQGLQFLIQYYNGEERAKGNILERFSAQQFPDLHSELNLSSLELGDSALYFCASRGQNAEAFFGQGTRLTVV.

This clone was recorded at least ten times. The CDR3 DNA, read in part, is TGTGCCAGCAGCCCAGCGGGACGCGCCTACAATGAG. Amino acid sequence: CASSPAGRAYNE. The full-length CDR3 reads as CASSPAGRAYNEQFF. The chain is built from TRBV7-3 and TRBJ2-1, with 7 positions matching TRBD2. The CDR3 end lies 3 residues beyond the end of the read and is filled in from the germline J gene. This CDR3 has 15 amino acids. V trimming: 5 bases; J trimming: 2 bases; junction bases outside the gene matches: 6. The germline V gene has CDR1 SGHTA and CDR2 FQGTGA.

Ten or more counts support this clone. Read data end 3 residues before the CDR3 end; the end is taken from the germline J gene. The chain is built from TRBV20-1 and TRBJ2-7, with 9 nucleotides matching TRBD1. Per the germline V gene, CDR1 is DFQATT and CDR2 is SNEGSKA (reference sequence). With 0 bases clipped from V and 4 bases from J, the junction kept 10 bases outside the gene matches. The CDR3 is made up of 16 amino acids. CDR3 residues: CSARDRVTGGYYEQYF. The sequenced CDR3 bases are TGCAGTGCTAGAGATCGTGTGACAGGGGGTTATTACGAG.

This clone was observed at least ten times. The CDR3 goes on 3 residues after the read ends, and that part is filled in from the germline J gene. The chain couples TRBV18 to TRBJ1-2, with D hard to call. The CDR3 runs to 13 residues. CDR1 is KGHSH and CDR2 is LQKENI in the germline V gene. The V gene lost 2 bases and the J gene lost 6 bases, with 10 bases spanning the gap. The CDR3 sequence is CASSPVVKDGYTF. The CDR3 DNA, read in part, is TGTGCCAGCTCACCAGTAGTTAAAGATGGC. Looking up the rest from reference TRBV18 and TRBJ1-2 gives the full variable domain: NAGVMQNPRHLVRRRGQEARLRCSPMKGHSHVYWYRQLPEEGLKFMVYLQKENIIDESGMPKERFSAEFPKEGPSILRIQQVVRGDSAAYFCASSPVVKDGYTFGSGTRLTVV.

This clone was detected many times. The covered CDR3 bases are TGTGCCATCAGACAGGGTAATTCACCC. As protein: CAIRQGNSP. The entire CDR3 protein reads CAIRQGNSPLHF. The rearrangement uses TRBV10-3 and TRBJ1-6; the D gene is possibly TRBD1 (6 bases). Read data end 3 residues before the CDR3 end; the end is taken from the germline J gene. The CDR3 is made up of 12 amino acids. V was shortened by 6 bases and J by 6 bases, with 6 bases between the two germline ends. Germline CDR1 reads ENHRY; CDR2 reads SYGVKD.

This clone was recorded many times. The CDR3 extends 3 residues past the end of the read, so its final part is completed from the germline J gene. The chain uses TRBV5-1 and TRBJ2-1; 11 bases are shared with TRBD2. Germline values: CDR1 SGHRS, CDR2 YFSETQ. J lost 5 bases, V lost 4 bases, and 5 bases had no gene match. The CDR3 runs to 15 residues. Partial CDR3 DNA: TGCGCCAGCAGCACGACTAGCGGGACCGACAATGAG. This codes for CASSTTSGTDNE. The entire CDR3 protein is CASSTTSGTDNEQFF.

Many counts were recorded for this clone. The sequence runs out 3 residues before the end of the CDR3; the remainder is reconstructed from the germline J gene. This chain joins TRBV6-2 or TRBV6-3 and TRBJ1-4, with D perhaps matching TRBD1 (6 bases). The ends were cut back, 6 bases at V and 4 bases at J, with 15 bases in the middle. Germline CDR1 reads MNHEY; CDR2 reads SVGEGT. This CDR3 contains 15 residues. CDR3 DNA (partial): TGTGCCAGCAGGCCTAGACAGGCCTTTAATGAAAAA. It codes for CASRPRQAFNEK. The complete CDR3 protein is CASRPRQAFNEKLFF.

Note on this clone: Coverage ceases 3 residues before the CDR3 finishes, and the germline J gene fills in the end. V gene TRBV5-8 combines with J gene TRBJ1-6, with 8 bases lining up with TRBD1. This CDR3 is 15 amino acids long. Looked up from germline, CDR1 is SGHTS and CDR2 is YDEGEE. Trimming cost V 4 bases and J 7 bases; bases outside gene matches: 7. CDR3 bases read: TGTGCCAGCAGCCGATCGACAGGGGAAAATTCACCC. As protein: CASSRSTGENSP. The entire CDR3 reads CASSRSTGENSPLHF.

As concerns this clone: The read ends 3 residues shy of where the CDR3 ends; the end is completed using the germline J gene. J is TRBJ2-2 and V is TRBV25-1; the D gene is possibly TRBD2 (6 bases). V dropped 11 bases and J dropped 4 bases, with 17 bases sitting between them. The germline V gene has CDR1 MGHDK and CDR2 SYGVNS. This CDR3 region has 14 residues. Incomplete CDR3 DNA: TGTGCCGGAGCACTGGACTACCGCACCGGGGAG. Encoded protein: CAGALDYRTGE. The whole CDR3 sequence reads CAGALDYRTGELFF.

This clone has only a few counts. The CDR3: CASSLTGGSDTQYF. The covered CDR3 bases are TGTGCCAGCTCACTGACAGGGGGGTCCGATACG. V and J are TRBV18 and TRBJ2-3; TRBD1 agrees at 9 bases. Read coverage stops 3 residues before the CDR3 terminus; the germline J gene supplies the remainder. Germline loops: CDR1 KGHSH, CDR2 LQKENI. V dropped 4 bases and J dropped 6; count of bases not matched to a gene: 5. This CDR3 is 14 amino acids long.

This clone was counted between two and nine times. The CDR3 extends 3 residues past the end of the read, so its final part is completed from the germline J gene. This chain uses TRBV20-1 with TRBJ1-5, with TRBD1 as a possible D gene (6 bases). V shed 1 base and J shed 1 base, with 14 bases lying between them. Per germline, CDR1 DFQATT and CDR2 SNEGSKA (reference sequence). The CDR3 consists of 16 residues. CDR3 bases read: TGCAGTGCTAGAGTAGGGGGGGCGATAAGCAATCAGCCC. As protein: CSARVGGAISNQP. The full CDR3 is CSARVGGAISNQPQHF.

This clone has a count of ten or more. The CDR3 end is not reached by the read, which stops 3 residues before it; the germline J gene fills it in. The gene calls are TRBV6-2 or TRBV6-3 and TRBJ2-6, with a possible D match to TRBD2 (6 bases). The germline V gene has CDR1 MNHEY and CDR2 SVGEGT. Trimming stripped 2 bases from V and 4 bases from J, with 9 bases between. The CDR3 loop spans 15 amino acids. The CDR3 sequence: CASSYGGLGANVLTF. The sequenced CDR3 bases are TGTGCCAGCAGTTACGGGGGGTTAGGGGCCAACGTC.

This clone showed up many times. Sequencing ends 3 residues short of the CDR3 end; the germline J gene provides the rest. V is TRBV28 and J is TRBJ1-1; tentative D call: TRBD1 (5 bases). From germline, CDR1 is MDHEN and CDR2 SYDVKM. V was cut by 6 bases and J by 4 bases, with 12 bases left in between. The CDR3 is 13 residues long. CDR3 DNA, as far as it was read: TGTGCCAGCAGCTCAGGGTTAGGCACTGAA. It codes for CASSSGLGTE. The complete CDR3 reads CASSSGLGTEAFF. The complete variable domain, with remaining parts taken from reference TRBV28 and TRBJ1-1, reads DVKVTQSSRYLVKRTGEKVFLECVQDMDHENMFWYRQDPGLGLRLIYFSYDVKMKEKGDIPEGYSVSREKKERFSLILESASTNQTSMYLCASSSGLGTEAFFGQGTRLTVV.

This clone was picked up many times. The CDR3 loop reads CASSPSELPSGNTIYF. The sequenced part of the CDR3 DNA is TGTGCCAGCAGCCCTTCCGAACTCCCCTCTGGAAACACC. The chain is built from TRBV7-6 and TRBJ1-3; D gene uncertain. The read finishes 3 residues shy of the CDR3 end, and the germline J gene is used to complete it. Germline V gene lookup returns CDR1 SGHVS and CDR2 FNYEAQ. The V gene lost 5 bases and the J gene lost 0 bases, with 14 bases spanning the gap. The CDR3 runs 16 residues.

A note on this clone: The read ends 3 residues before the CDR3 terminus; that terminus is restored from the germline J gene. The V gene is TRBV29-1, the J gene TRBJ2-7; TRBD2 agrees at 7 bases. This CDR3 spans 17 amino acids. V shed 5 bases and J 1 base; nucleotides not matched to a gene: 17. Germline V gene data show CDR1 as SQVTM and CDR2 as ANQGSEA. The CDR3 here is CSVRGVPRDYKSYEQYF. CDR3 DNA, as far as it was read: TGCAGCGTTAGGGGAGTTCCCCGGGACTACAAGTCCTACGAG.

In the case of this clone: The DNA ends 3 residues before the CDR3 does, and the rest of the CDR3 is filled in from the germline J gene. The V and J genes are TRBV20-1 and TRBJ2-1; 8 bases fit TRBD1. The CDR3 consists of 15 residues. Germline CDR1 reads DFQATT; CDR2 reads SNEGSKA (reference sequence). Trimming removed 3 bases from V and 3 bases from J; junction bases left unmatched: 7. CDR3 bases read: TGCAGTGCTAGTCCCCGGGACAGGAACTACAATGAG. This translates into CSASPRDRNYNE. The entire CDR3 protein is CSASPRDRNYNEQFF.

This clone was counted at least ten times. The CDR3 end lies 3 residues beyond the end of the read and is filled in from the germline J gene. The chain links TRBV6-2 or TRBV6-3 to TRBJ2-3; 11 bases are shared with TRBD2. There are 16 residues in the CDR3. The germline gives CDR1 MNHEY, CDR2 SVGEGT. Germline trimming cut 2 bases from V and 2 bases from J; bases unmatched to any gene: 3. CDR3 DNA, as far as it was read: TGTGCCAGCAGTTACGAGGGACTAGCGGCCACAGATACG. It yields the protein CASSYEGLAATDT. The full CDR3 protein reads CASSYEGLAATDTQYF.

This clone was counted many times. Read data end 3 residues before the CDR3 end; the end is taken from the germline J gene. This chain connects TRBV18 to TRBJ2-1; 9 bases align to TRBD1. CDR1 is KGHSH and CDR2 is LQKENI in the germline V gene. The CDR3 contains 16 residues. Unmatched junction bases numbered 9, after V lost 4 bases and J lost 5 bases. CDR3 DNA, as far as it was read: TGTGCCAGCTCACTCACCGGGACAGGGAAGGACAATGAG. As protein: CASSLTGTGKDNE. The whole CDR3 sequence is CASSLTGTGKDNEQFF.

This clone showed up many times. The read stops 3 residues short of the end of the CDR3; the missing end is completed from the germline J gene. V gene TRBV6-2 or TRBV6-3 combines with J gene TRBJ2-1; TRBD1 matches at 9 bases. Germline CDR1 MNHEY, CDR2 SVGEGT. The CDR3 sequence is 14 residues long. J gave up 8 bases and V 5 bases, and 7 bases lay outside the gene matches. CDR3 bases read: TGTGCCAGCAGTCCCCCACGGACAGGGGATGAG. Translated: CASSPPRTGDE. The whole CDR3 is CASSPPRTGDEQFF.

Regarding this clone: The read terminates 3 residues before the CDR3 end, so the remaining end is supplied by the germline J gene. The chain has TRBV2 and TRBJ1-4, with no clear D. This CDR3 has 15 residues. Germline loops: CDR1 SNHLY, CDR2 FYNNEI. V was trimmed by 8 bases and J by 3 bases, leaving 16 bases between them. The covered CDR3 bases are TGTGCCAGCGCGGGCCAACGGCGGGCTAATGAAAAA. The encoded protein is CASAGQRRANEK. The whole CDR3 sequence reads CASAGQRRANEKLFF.

There are many counts of this clone. With the read ending 3 residues before the CDR3 end, the germline J gene is used to fill in that end. The chain employs TRBV18 and TRBJ1-5; D uncertain. The V gene's germline CDR1 is KGHSH and CDR2 LQKENI. The length of the CDR3 is 14 residues. The ends were cut back, 4 bases at V and 2 bases at J, with 9 bases in the middle. CDR3 amino acids: CASSLPAGNQPQHF. The sequenced CDR3 bases are TGTGCCAGCTCACTCCCGGCGGGCAATCAGCCC. The whole variable domain, filled in from reference TRBV18 and TRBJ1-5, reads NAGVMQNPRHLVRRRGQEARLRCSPMKGHSHVYWYRQLPEEGLKFMVYLQKENIIDESGMPKERFSAEFPKEGPSILRIQQVVRGDSAAYFCASSLPAGNQPQHFGDGTRLSIL.

As concerns this clone: The missing CDR3 end, 3 residues past where the read stops, is filled in from the germline J gene. This chain connects TRBV2 to TRBJ2-6; possible D gene TRBD1, 6 bases. The V and J ends lost 8 bases and 3 bases respectively, with 11 bases between them. CDR1 SNHLY and CDR2 FYNNEI come from the germline V gene. The CDR3 runs 14 residues. This CDR3 is CASHRGGGANVLTF. CDR3 DNA, as far as it was read: TGTGCCAGCCACCGAGGGGGTGGGGCCAACGTC.

In this sample, this clone turned up many times. Coverage ceases 3 residues before the CDR3 finishes, and the germline J gene fills in the end. The chain has TRBV19 and TRBJ2-3, with D possibly TRBD1 on 5 matching bases. The CDR3 loop spans 12 amino acids. Trimming left V 9 bases short and J 2 bases short, with 9 bases between. CDR1 and CDR2 from the germline V gene are LNHDA and SQIVND (reference sequence). The part of the CDR3 DNA that was read is TGTGCCAGCTGCAGGGACACAGATACG. Its translation is CASCRDTDT. The complete CDR3 protein is CASCRDTDTQYF.

This clone has a count of ten or more. The DNA ends 3 residues before the CDR3 does, and the rest of the CDR3 is filled in from the germline J gene. The chain couples TRBV6-1 to TRBJ2-7; D possibly corresponds to TRBD1 (6 bases). CDR3 size: 14 residues. The V end was cut by 1 base, the J end by 5 bases, with 12 bases between. Germline assignment: CDR1 MNHNS and CDR2 SASEGT. CDR3 DNA, as far as it was read: TGTGCCAGCAGTGAAGTCAGGGGAATCAACGAG. It yields the protein CASSEVRGINE. The whole CDR3 is CASSEVRGINEQYF.

This clone was counted many times. The read stops 3 residues short of the end of the CDR3; the missing end is completed from the germline J gene. V gene TRBV10-3 combines with J gene TRBJ2-7; D is undetermined. The CDR3 has 12 amino acids. V lost 10 bases and J lost 5, with 15 bases in between. Germline V gene data show CDR1 as ENHRY and CDR2 as SYGVKD. The CDR3 sequence: CATSPAADEQYF. The DNA read from the CDR3 is TGTGCCACCAGCCCCGCTGCGGACGAG.

In this sample, this clone turned up many times. The read terminates 3 residues before the CDR3 end, so the remaining end is supplied by the germline J gene. The J gene is TRBJ2-5, the V gene TRBV20-1; TRBD1 is a possible D gene (5 bases). This CDR3 region has 12 residues. Germline V CDR1 and CDR2: DFQATT, SNEGSKA (reference sequence). Trimming pared 4 bases from V and 5 bases from J, leaving 11 bases between. CDR3 sequence reads: CSATRQSETQYF. Incomplete CDR3 DNA: TGCAGTGCTACCCGACAGTCTGAGACC.

Ten or more counts support this clone. Read sequence stops 3 residues before the CDR3 end, and the germline J gene provides the missing end. This sequence joins TRBV20-1 and TRBJ1-4; TRBD1 agrees at 7 bases. Germline lookup yields CDR1 DFQATT and CDR2 SNEGSKA (reference sequence). After removal of 5 bases from V and 1 base from J, the junction contained 4 bases not matched to a gene. This CDR3 spans 14 amino acids. CDR3 loop: CSASNRGTNEKLFF. The sequenced CDR3 bases are TGCAGTGCTTCGAACAGGGGAACTAATGAAAAA.

This clone showed up many times. The CDR3 end is not reached by the read, which stops 3 residues before it; the germline J gene fills it in. This sequence joins TRBV20-1 and TRBJ1-1; 9 bases are shared with TRBD1. Unmatched junction bases numbered 5, after V lost 7 bases and J lost 5 bases. From germline, CDR1 is DFQATT and CDR2 SNEGSKA (reference sequence). The CDR3 is made up of 12 amino acids. The CDR3 DNA, read in part, is TGCAGTGATTGGGACAGGGAGACTGAA. Its protein is CSDWDRETE. The entire CDR3 sequence reads CSDWDRETEAFF.

This clone came up many times. The missing CDR3 end, 3 residues past where the read stops, is filled in from the germline J gene. The chain combines TRBV7-8 with TRBJ1-5, with TRBD1 as a possible D gene (5 bases). The CDR3 has 16 amino acids. Looked up from germline, CDR1 is SGHVS and CDR2 is FQNEAQ. The V end lost 5 bases, the J end lost 2 bases, and 16 bases lay between the germline ends. The CDR3 bases that were read are TGTGCCAGCAGCCCGGCAGGGTACGCGGGCAATCAGCCC. Encoded protein: CASSPAGYAGNQP. The entire CDR3 reads CASSPAGYAGNQPQHF.

This clone was found many times. The observed sequence ends 3 residues before the CDR3 terminus, with the missing tail filled in from the germline J gene. The chain uses TRBV5-4 and TRBJ2-3; unclear D gene. V lost 0 bases to trimming and J lost 1 base, with 3 bases between them. Germline values: CDR1 SGHNT, CDR2 YYREEE (reference sequence). The CDR3 has 13 residues. The part of the CDR3 DNA that was read is TGTGCCAGCAGCTTGGCAGGCACAGATACG. It translates to CASSLAGTDT. The complete CDR3 reads CASSLAGTDTQYF.